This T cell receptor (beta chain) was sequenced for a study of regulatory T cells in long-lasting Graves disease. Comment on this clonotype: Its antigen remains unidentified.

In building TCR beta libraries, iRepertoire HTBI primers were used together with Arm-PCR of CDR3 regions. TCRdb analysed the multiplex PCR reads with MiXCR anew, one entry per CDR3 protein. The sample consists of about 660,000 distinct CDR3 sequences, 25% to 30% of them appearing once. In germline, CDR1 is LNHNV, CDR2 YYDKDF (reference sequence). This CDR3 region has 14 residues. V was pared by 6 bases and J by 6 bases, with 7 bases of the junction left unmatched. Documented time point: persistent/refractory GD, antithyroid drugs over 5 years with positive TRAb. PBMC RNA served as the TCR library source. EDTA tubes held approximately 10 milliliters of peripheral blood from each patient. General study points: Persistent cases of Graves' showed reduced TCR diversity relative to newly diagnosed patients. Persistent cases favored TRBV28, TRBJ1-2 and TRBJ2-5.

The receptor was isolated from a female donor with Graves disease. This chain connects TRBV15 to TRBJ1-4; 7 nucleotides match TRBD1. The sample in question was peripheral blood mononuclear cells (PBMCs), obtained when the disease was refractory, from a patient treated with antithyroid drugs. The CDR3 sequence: CATSDRAFDEKLFF. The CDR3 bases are TGTGCCACCAGTGACAGGGCCTTTGATGAAAAACTGTTTTTT.